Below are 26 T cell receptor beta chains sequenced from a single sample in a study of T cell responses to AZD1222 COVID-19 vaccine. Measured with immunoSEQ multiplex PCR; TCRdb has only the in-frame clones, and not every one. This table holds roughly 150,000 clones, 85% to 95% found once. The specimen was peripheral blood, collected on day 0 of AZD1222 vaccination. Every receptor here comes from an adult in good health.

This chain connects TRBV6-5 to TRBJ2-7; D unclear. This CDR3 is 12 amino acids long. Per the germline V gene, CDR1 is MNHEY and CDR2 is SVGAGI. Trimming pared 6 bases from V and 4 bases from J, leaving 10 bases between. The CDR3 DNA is TGTGCCAGCAGGTCGGGTCTATACGAGCAGTACTTC. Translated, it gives CASRSGLYEQYF.

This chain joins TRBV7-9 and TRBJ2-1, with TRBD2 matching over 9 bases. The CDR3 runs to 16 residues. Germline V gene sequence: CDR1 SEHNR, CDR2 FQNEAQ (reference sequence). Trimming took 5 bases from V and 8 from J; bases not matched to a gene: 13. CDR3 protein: CASSPEVIAGVDEQFF. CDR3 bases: TGTGCCAGCAGCCCGGAGGTGATAGCGGGAGTGGATGAGCAGTTCTTC.

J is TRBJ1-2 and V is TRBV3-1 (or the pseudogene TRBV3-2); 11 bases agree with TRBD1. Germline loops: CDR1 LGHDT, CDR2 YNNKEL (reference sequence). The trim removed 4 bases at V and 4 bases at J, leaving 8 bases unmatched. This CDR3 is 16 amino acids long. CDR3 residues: CASSRTAGTGGYGYTF. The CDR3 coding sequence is TGTGCCAGCAGCCGAACCGCCGGGACAGGGGGCTATGGCTACACCTTC.

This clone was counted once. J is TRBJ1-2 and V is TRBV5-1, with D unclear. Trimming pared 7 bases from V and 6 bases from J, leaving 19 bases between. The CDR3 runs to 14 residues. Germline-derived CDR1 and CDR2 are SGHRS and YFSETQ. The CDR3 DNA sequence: TGCGCCAGCTCCCCCGGGGAGGTAATCAATGGCTACACCTTC. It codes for CASSPGEVINGYTF.

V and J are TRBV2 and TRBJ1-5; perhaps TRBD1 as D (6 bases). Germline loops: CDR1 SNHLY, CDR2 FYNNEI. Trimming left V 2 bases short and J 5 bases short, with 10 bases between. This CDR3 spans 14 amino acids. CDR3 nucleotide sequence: TGTGCCAGCAGTGAACGACAGGAGGATCAGCCCCAGCATTTT. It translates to CASSERQEDQPQHF.

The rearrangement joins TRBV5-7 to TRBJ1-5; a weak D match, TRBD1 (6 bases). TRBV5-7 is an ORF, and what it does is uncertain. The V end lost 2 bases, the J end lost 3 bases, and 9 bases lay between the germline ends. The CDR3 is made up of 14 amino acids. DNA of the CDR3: TGTGCCAGCAGCTTAGCAGGGGACAATCAGCCCCAGCATTTT. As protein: CASSLAGDNQPQHF.

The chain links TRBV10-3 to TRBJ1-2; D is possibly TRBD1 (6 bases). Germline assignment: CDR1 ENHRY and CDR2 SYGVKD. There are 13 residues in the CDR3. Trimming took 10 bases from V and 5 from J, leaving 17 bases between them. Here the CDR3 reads CATHLGRGYGYTF. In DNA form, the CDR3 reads TGTGCCACCCACCTGGGCAGGGGTTATGGCTACACCTTC.

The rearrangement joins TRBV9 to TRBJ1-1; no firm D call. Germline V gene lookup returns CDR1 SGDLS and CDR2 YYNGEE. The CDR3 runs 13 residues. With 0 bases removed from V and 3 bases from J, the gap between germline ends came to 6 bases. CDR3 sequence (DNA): TGTGCCAGCAGCGTAGTGCATGACACTGAAGCTTTCTTT. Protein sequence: CASSVVHDTEAFF.

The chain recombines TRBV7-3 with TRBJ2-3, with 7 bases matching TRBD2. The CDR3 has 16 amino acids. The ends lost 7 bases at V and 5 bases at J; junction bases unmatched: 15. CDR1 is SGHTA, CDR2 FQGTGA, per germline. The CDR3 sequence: CASKPGLGRGRDTQYF. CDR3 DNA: TGTGCCAGCAAGCCGGGCCTGGGGAGGGGTAGAGATACGCAGTATTTT.

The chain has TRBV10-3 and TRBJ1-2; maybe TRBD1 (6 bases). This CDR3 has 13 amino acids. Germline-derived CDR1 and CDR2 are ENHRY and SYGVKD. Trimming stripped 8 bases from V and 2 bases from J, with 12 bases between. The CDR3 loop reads CAIGKGQNYGYTF. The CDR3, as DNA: TGTGCCATCGGAAAAGGACAGAACTATGGCTACACCTTC.

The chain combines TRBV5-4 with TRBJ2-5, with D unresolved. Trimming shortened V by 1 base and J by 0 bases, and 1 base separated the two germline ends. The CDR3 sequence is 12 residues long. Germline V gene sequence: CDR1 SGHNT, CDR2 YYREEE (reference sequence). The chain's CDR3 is CASSLYQETQYF. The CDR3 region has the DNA TGTGCCAGCAGCTTGTACCAAGAGACCCAGTACTTC. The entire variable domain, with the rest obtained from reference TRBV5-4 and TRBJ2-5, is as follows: ETGVTQSPTHLIKTRGQQVTLRCSSQSGHNTVSWYQQALGQGPQFIFQYYREEENGRGNFPPRFSGLQFPNYSSELNVNALELDDSALYLCASSLYQETQYFGPGTRLLVL.

The CDR3 loop reads CASSLRGANEQFF. The CDR3 DNA sequence: TGTGCCAGCAGCTTACGGGGGGCGAATGAGCAGTTCTTC. The gene calls are TRBV7-2 and TRBJ2-1; possibly TRBD2 for D (7 bases). Germline loops: CDR1 SGHTA, CDR2 FQGNSA. V lost 2 bases, J lost 7 bases, and 9 bases lay in between. CDR3 size: 13 residues.

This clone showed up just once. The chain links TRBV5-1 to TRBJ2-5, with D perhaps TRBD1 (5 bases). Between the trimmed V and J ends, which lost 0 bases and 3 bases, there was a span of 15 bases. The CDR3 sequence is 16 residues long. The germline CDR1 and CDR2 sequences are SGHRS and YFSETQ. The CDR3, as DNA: TGCGCCAGCAGCTTGGCCTTGGACAAGTCTAAAGAGACCCAGTACTTC. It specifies CASSLALDKSKETQYF.

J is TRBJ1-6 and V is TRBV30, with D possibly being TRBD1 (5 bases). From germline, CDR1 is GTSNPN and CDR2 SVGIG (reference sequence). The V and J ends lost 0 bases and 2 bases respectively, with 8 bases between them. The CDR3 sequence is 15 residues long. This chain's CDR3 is CAWSVLGAYNSPLHF. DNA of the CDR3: TGTGCCTGGAGTGTTTTAGGGGCCTATAATTCACCCCTCCACTTT.

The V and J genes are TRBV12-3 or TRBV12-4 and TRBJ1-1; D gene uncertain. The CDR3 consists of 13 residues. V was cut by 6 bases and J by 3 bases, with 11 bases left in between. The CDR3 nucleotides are TGTGCCAGCAGAGGGAAGGGCTACACTGAAGCTTTCTTT. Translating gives CASRGKGYTEAFF.

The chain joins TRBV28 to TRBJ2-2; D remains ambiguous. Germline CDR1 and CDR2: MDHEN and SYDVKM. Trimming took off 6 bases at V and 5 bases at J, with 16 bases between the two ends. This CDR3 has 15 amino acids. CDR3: CASSLEPARTGELFF. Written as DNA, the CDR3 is TGTGCCAGCAGCCTCGAACCCGCGAGGACCGGGGAGCTGTTTTTT.

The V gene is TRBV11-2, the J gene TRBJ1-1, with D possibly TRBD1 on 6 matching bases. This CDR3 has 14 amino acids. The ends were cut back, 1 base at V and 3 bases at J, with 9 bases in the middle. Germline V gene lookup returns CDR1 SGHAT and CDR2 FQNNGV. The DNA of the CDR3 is TGTGCCAGCAGCTTAGCAGGGGCCCACACTGAAGCTTTCTTT. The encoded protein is CASSLAGAHTEAFF.

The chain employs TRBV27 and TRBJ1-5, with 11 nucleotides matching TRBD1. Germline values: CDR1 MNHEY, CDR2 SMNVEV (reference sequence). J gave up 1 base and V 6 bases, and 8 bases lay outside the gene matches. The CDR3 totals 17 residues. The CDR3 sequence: CASSARTGGWSNQPQHF. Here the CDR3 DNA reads TGTGCCAGCAGCGCCCGGACAGGGGGCTGGAGCAATCAGCCCCAGCATTTT.

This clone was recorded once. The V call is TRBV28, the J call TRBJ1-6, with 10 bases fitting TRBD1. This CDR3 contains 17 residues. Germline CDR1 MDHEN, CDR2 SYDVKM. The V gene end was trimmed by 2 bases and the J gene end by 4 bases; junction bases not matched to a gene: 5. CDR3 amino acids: CASSLPGQGPYNSPLHF. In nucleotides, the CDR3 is TGTGCCAGCAGTTTACCGGGACAGGGGCCGTATAATTCACCCCTCCACTTT.

CDR3 bases: TGTGCCAGCAGTGTAGAGATAGCGGGAGGGAACAATGAGCAGTTCTTC. Translated: CASSVEIAGGNNEQFF. This chain connects TRBV6-1 to TRBJ2-1; the match to TRBD2 covers 11 bases. The CDR3 sequence is 16 residues long. Germline CDR1 reads MNHNS; CDR2 reads SASEGT. V lost 4 bases to trimming and J lost 5 bases; unmatched junction nucleotides: 7.

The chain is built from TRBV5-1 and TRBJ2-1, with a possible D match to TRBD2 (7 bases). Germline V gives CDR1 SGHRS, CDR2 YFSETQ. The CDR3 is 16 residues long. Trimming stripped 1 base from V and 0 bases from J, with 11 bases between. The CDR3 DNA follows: TGCGCCAGCAGCTTGCGGGGGGCAAGCTCCTACAATGAGCAGTTCTTC. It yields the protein CASSLRGASSYNEQFF.

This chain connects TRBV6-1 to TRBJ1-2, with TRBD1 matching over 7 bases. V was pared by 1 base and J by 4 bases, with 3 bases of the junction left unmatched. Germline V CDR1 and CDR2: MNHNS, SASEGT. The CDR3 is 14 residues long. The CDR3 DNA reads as TGTGCCAGCAGTGAAGGAGGGACAGTCTATGGCTACACCTTC. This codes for CASSEGGTVYGYTF.

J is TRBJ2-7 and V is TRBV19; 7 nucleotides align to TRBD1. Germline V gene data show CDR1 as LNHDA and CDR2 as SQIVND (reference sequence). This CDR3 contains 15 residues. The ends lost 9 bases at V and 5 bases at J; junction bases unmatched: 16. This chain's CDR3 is CASGVQGEGNNEQYF. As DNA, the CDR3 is TGTGCCAGCGGAGTCCAGGGGGAAGGAAATAACGAGCAGTACTTC.

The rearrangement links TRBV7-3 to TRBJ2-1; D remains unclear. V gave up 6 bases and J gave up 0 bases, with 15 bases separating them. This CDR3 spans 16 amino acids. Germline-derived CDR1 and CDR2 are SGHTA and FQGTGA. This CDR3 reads CASSPLAVSSYNEQFF. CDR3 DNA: TGTGCCAGCAGTCCCCTGGCGGTGAGCTCCTACAATGAGCAGTTCTTC.

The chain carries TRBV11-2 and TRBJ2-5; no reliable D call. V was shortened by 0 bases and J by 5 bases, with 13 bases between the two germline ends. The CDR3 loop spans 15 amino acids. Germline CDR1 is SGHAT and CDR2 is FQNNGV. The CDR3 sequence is CASSLEIGSPETQYF. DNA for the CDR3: TGTGCCAGCAGCTTAGAGATCGGCTCCCCGGAGACCCAGTACTTC.

This CDR3 reads CASSAGTDYNQPQHF. CDR3 nucleotide sequence: TGTGCCAGCAGCGCCGGGACAGACTACAATCAGCCCCAGCATTTT. The J gene is TRBJ1-5, the V gene TRBV9, with 7 positions matching TRBD1. The CDR3 is 15 residues long. Unmatched junction bases numbered 6, after V lost 3 bases and J lost 3 bases. Germline-derived CDR1 and CDR2 are SGDLS and YYNGEE. Supplemented by reference TRBV9 and TRBJ1-5, the full variable domain reads DSGVTQTPKHLITATGQRVTLRCSPRSGDLSVYWYQQSLDQGLQFLIQYYNGEERAKGNILERFSAQQFPDLHSELNLSSLELGDSALYFCASSAGTDYNQPQHFGDGTRLSIL.